These 27 T cell receptor beta chains were all obtained from the same sample, sequenced in a study of beta chain features in type 1 diabetes. Broader study findings: Moderate yet significant TCRB CDR3 shortening was seen in Type 1 diabetes patients in all four CD4+ subsets.

Every isolated RNA sample was fully reverse transcribed, so sequencing captured expressed TCRB transcripts. Profiling relied on immunoSEQ multiplex PCR, and the TCRdb table lists in-frame clones only, not all of them. The sample holds hundreds of thousands of clones, about a tenth seen once. No antigen has been identified for these receptors. Sequenced input: central memory CD4+ T cells from blood. The receptors stem from a man aged 25-45 years with type 1 diabetes.

This chain connects TRBV20-1 to TRBJ1-2, with 7 bases aligning to TRBD1. The CDR3 is made up of 11 amino acids. The V gene's germline CDR1 is DFQATT and CDR2 SNEGSKA (reference sequence). The CDR3 here is CTLRQGYGYTF. CDR3 DNA sequence: TGCACCCTCCGACAGGGCTATGGCTACACCTTC.

On this clone itself: The same CDR3 also results from other DNA sequences found in this sample. The V call is TRBV5-6, the J call TRBJ1-1; no definite D call. The CDR3 contains 11 residues. V lost 3 bases to trimming and J lost 2 bases, with 2 bases between them. Germline lookup yields CDR1 SGHDT and CDR2 YYEEEE. The CDR3 loop reads CASSSNTEAFF. As DNA, the CDR3 is TGTGCCAGCAGCTCCAACACTGAAGCTTTCTTT.

The rearrangement uses TRBV7-2 and TRBJ2-3, with a possible D match to TRBD2 (6 bases). The length of the CDR3 is 16 residues. V gave up 5 bases and J gave up 1 base, with 16 bases separating them. Germline V CDR1 and CDR2: SGHTA, FQGNSA. CDR3 in amino acids: CASSISGAGGTDTQYF. CDR3 nucleotides: TGTGCCAGCAGCATTAGCGGCGCCGGGGGCACAGATACGCAGTATTTT.

This clone was counted many times. V and J are TRBV18 and TRBJ1-2; D not certain. Germline V gene lookup returns CDR1 KGHSH and CDR2 LQKENI. The CDR3 length is 15 residues. Deletions cut 3 bases from V and 3 bases from J, with 14 bases between. CDR3 nucleotides: TGTGCCAGCTCACCGCCTCAGAGTCATTACTATGGCTACACCTTC. As protein: CASSPPQSHYYGYTF. Looking up the rest from reference TRBV18 and TRBJ1-2 gives the full variable domain: NAGVMQNPRHLVRRRGQEARLRCSPMKGHSHVYWYRQLPEEGLKFMVYLQKENIIDESGMPKERFSAEFPKEGPSILRIQQVVRGDSAAYFCASSPPQSHYYGYTFGSGTRLTVV.

This clone was picked up a small number of times. DNA for the CDR3: TGTGCCAGCAACAAGGGTGGGACTCTCAGCACAGATACGCAGTATTTT. Protein product: CASNKGGTLSTDTQYF. The V and J genes are TRBV7-2 and TRBJ2-3, with D possibly TRBD2 on 6 matching bases. There are 16 residues in the CDR3. V was pared by 7 bases and J by 0 bases, with 17 bases between. Germline CDR1 is SGHTA and CDR2 is FQGNSA.

CDR3 region: CASSEGSARKNIQYF. The DNA for the CDR3 is TGTGCCAGCAGTGAAGGGTCAGCAAGAAAAAACATTCAGTACTTC. The V and J genes are TRBV6-1 and TRBJ2-4; D is ambiguous. V was trimmed by 1 base and J by 4 bases, leaving 11 bases between them. Germline V gives CDR1 MNHNS, CDR2 SASEGT. The CDR3 extends over 15 amino acids.

The chain uses TRBV18 and TRBJ2-1; tentatively, D is TRBD1 or TRBD2 (6 bases each). The V end lost 3 bases, the J end lost 7 bases, and 10 bases lay between the germline ends. Looked up from germline, CDR1 is KGHSH and CDR2 is LQKENI. This CDR3 contains 13 residues. The CDR3 DNA reads TGTGCCAGCTCACCGACAGGAGGGAATGAGCAGTTCTTC. It yields the protein CASSPTGGNEQFF.

The CDR3 DNA sequence: TGTGCCAGCAGTTTACAGGGAGTGAACACCGGGGAGCTGTTTTTT. Protein product: CASSLQGVNTGELFF. The chain uses TRBV6-5 and TRBJ2-2, with D possibly being TRBD1 (6 bases). CDR1 is MNHEY, CDR2 SVGAGI, per germline. CDR3 length: 15 amino acids. With 4 bases removed from V and 1 base from J, the gap between germline ends came to 10 bases.

This clone was seen more than once but under ten times. The chain combines TRBV9 with TRBJ2-2; TRBD1 is a possible D gene (7 bases). CDR1 and CDR2 from the germline V gene are SGDLS and YYNGEE. The CDR3 is made up of 16 amino acids. The V gene lost 3 bases and the J gene lost 6 bases, with 18 bases spanning the gap. This CDR3 is CASSGSTSTGAGELFF. CDR3 nucleotide sequence: TGTGCCAGCAGCGGTTCGACTAGTACAGGGGCCGGGGAGCTGTTTTTT. Filled out from reference TRBV9 and TRBJ2-2, the complete variable domain reads DSGVTQTPKHLITATGQRVTLRCSPRSGDLSVYWYQQSLDQGLQFLIQYYNGEERAKGNILERFSAQQFPDLHSELNLSSLELGDSALYFCASSGSTSTGAGELFFGEGSRLTVL.

The chain recombines TRBV20-1 with TRBJ2-1; D is uncertain. The V end was cut by 6 bases, the J end by 6 bases, with 6 bases between. The CDR3 consists of 10 residues. Germline lookup yields CDR1 DFQATT and CDR2 SNEGSKA (reference sequence). The CDR3 nucleotides read TGCAGTGCATTGGGCAATGAGCAGTTCTTC. Amino acids: CSALGNEQFF.

A word on this clone: In the same sample, other DNA sequences code for this CDR3. The rearrangement uses TRBV5-1 and TRBJ2-5; D uncertain. The CDR3 has 13 amino acids. In germline, CDR1 is SGHRS, CDR2 YFSETQ. The germline V and J ends were trimmed by 0 bases and 2 bases, with 5 bases remaining between them. CDR3 bases: TGCGCCAGCAGCTTGGAAGGACAAGAGACCCAGTACTTC. Translation: CASSLEGQETQYF.

V gene TRBV7-2 combines with J gene TRBJ1-4; D gene ambiguous. CDR1 and CDR2 from the germline V gene are SGHTA and FQGNSA. The CDR3 has 14 residues. V lost 5 bases and J 0 bases, leaving 7 bases between the germline ends. CDR3 region: CASSLFATNEKLFF. CDR3 DNA: TGTGCCAGCAGCCTTTTTGCAACTAATGAAAAACTGTTTTTT.

The genes are TRBV6-5 and TRBJ2-3, with 10 bases aligning to TRBD2. The V gene end was trimmed by 4 bases and the J gene end by 0 bases; junction bases not matched to a gene: 4. The CDR3 length is 16 residues. Germline CDR1 and CDR2: MNHEY and SVGAGI. The CDR3, as DNA: TGTGCCAGCAGTTCCTTACTAGCGGGGAGCACAGATACGCAGTATTTT. It specifies CASSSLLAGSTDTQYF.

This clone was seen repeatedly, ten times or more. The V call is TRBV6-1, the J call TRBJ1-5; possible D gene TRBD1, 6 bases. Germline V gene sequence: CDR1 MNHNS, CDR2 SASEGT. The CDR3 is 13 residues long. The V gene lost 11 bases and the J gene lost 5 bases, with 16 bases spanning the gap. CDR3 residues: CAAARGLYQPQHF. DNA of the CDR3: TGTGCCGCGGCAAGGGGGTTATATCAGCCCCAGCATTTT.

V gene TRBV30 combines with J gene TRBJ1-4, with D uncertain. This CDR3 contains 12 residues. Germline values: CDR1 GTSNPN, CDR2 SVGIG (reference sequence). Trimming cost V 3 bases and J 8 bases, with 10 bases left between them. The CDR3 DNA follows: TGTGCCTGGAGAAGACATGGGGAAAAACTGTTTTTT. Translation: CAWRRHGEKLFF.

The table lists this clone with a few counts. The chain is built from TRBV18 and TRBJ2-1; possible D gene TRBD1, 5 bases. The CDR3 spans 14 residues. Germline CDR1 KGHSH, CDR2 LQKENI. The V end lost 1 base, the J end lost 7 bases, and 11 bases lay between the germline ends. The CDR3 region has the DNA TGTGCCAGCTCACCACAGCCGGCAGGGAATGAGCAGTTCTTC. Protein sequence: CASSPQPAGNEQFF. Combining the CDR3 with reference TRBV18 and TRBJ2-1 gives the whole variable domain NAGVMQNPRHLVRRRGQEARLRCSPMKGHSHVYWYRQLPEEGLKFMVYLQKENIIDESGMPKERFSAEFPKEGPSILRIQQVVRGDSAAYFCASSPQPAGNEQFFGPGTRLTVL.

The chain couples TRBV18 to TRBJ1-5; 7 positions agree with TRBD1. The germline V gene has CDR1 KGHSH and CDR2 LQKENI. The CDR3 loop spans 15 amino acids. V shed 5 bases and J 2 bases; nucleotides not matched to a gene: 6. CDR3 nucleotide sequence: TGTGCCAGCTCAATGGGACAGCTCCGCAATCAGCCCCAGCATTTT. This translates into CASSMGQLRNQPQHF.

In its sample, this clone was seen a few times. The CDR3: CASSLTVGGSPLHF. Here the CDR3 DNA reads TGTGCCAGCAGTCTCACCGTGGGGGGTTCACCCCTCCACTTT. The gene calls are TRBV25-1 and TRBJ1-6; D is perhaps TRBD1 (5 bases). Trimming took off 5 bases at V and 9 bases at J, with 14 bases between the two ends. Germline CDR1 reads MGHDK; CDR2 reads SYGVNS. The CDR3 runs to 14 residues.

This clone was detected ten times or more. The chain employs TRBV7-2 and TRBJ1-2; 9 bases align to TRBD1. Germline values: CDR1 SGHTA, CDR2 FQGNSA. Losses at the gene ends were 5 bases for V and 3 bases for J; bases not matched to a gene: 4. The CDR3 totals 14 residues. The CDR3 region has the DNA TGTGCCAGCAGCCCACGGACAGGGGACTATGGCTACACCTTC. Translating gives CASSPRTGDYGYTF.

The chain recombines TRBV4-1 with TRBJ1-3; D not certain. Germline V lookup: CDR1 MGHRA, CDR2 YSYEKL. This CDR3 has 16 amino acids. V lost 1 base and J 0 bases, leaving 10 bases between the germline ends. In DNA form, the CDR3 reads TGCGCCAGCAGCCAAGGCCAGCCGGCCTCTGGAAACACCATATATTTT. It is translated as CASSQGQPASGNTIYF.

The gene calls are TRBV2 and TRBJ1-4; TRBD1 agrees at 8 bases. J was trimmed by 4 bases and V by 6 bases; bases with no gene match: 4. The CDR3 extends over 14 amino acids. Germline CDR1 and CDR2: SNHLY and FYNNEI. The DNA of the CDR3 is TGTGCCAGCAGCAGGGGGCAGAATAATGAAAAACTGTTTTTT. It translates to CASSRGQNNEKLFF. The full variable domain, rest sourced from reference TRBV2 and TRBJ1-4, is EPEVTQTPSHQVTQMGQEVILRCVPISNHLYFYWYRQILGQKVEFLVSFYNNEISEKSEIFDDQFSVERPDGSNFTLKIRSTKLEDSAMYFCASSRGQNNEKLFFGSGTQLSVL.

This clone was found a few times. V is TRBV6-5 and J is TRBJ2-3; D uncertain. V lost 4 bases, J lost 0 bases, and 11 bases lay in between. The CDR3 spans 15 residues. Germline V gene lookup returns CDR1 MNHEY and CDR2 SVGAGI. The CDR3 here is CASSSSHLSTDTQYF. CDR3 nucleotides: TGTGCCAGCAGTTCCTCCCATTTGAGCACAGATACGCAGTATTTT.

This clone came up a few times. The chain couples TRBV5-4 to TRBJ2-1; TRBD2 might be the D (6 bases). With 4 bases removed from V and 9 bases from J, the gap between germline ends came to 8 bases. Germline V lookup: CDR1 SGHNT, CDR2 YYREEE (reference sequence). The CDR3 sequence is 11 residues long. CDR3 sequence (DNA): TGTGCCAGCAGCGGCGGGGTTGAGCAGTTCTTC. Translated, it gives CASSGGVEQFF.

CDR3 sequence reads: CASSLGPHSGANVLTF. The CDR3 nucleotides read TGCGCCAGCAGCTTGGGCCCCCACTCTGGGGCCAACGTCCTGACTTTC. This chain connects TRBV5-1 to TRBJ2-6; D gene uncertain. Germline lookup yields CDR1 SGHRS and CDR2 YFSETQ. Trimming removed 0 bases from V and 0 bases from J, with 7 bases in between. The CDR3 extends over 16 amino acids.

V gene TRBV30 combines with J gene TRBJ1-2, with no clear D. With 0 bases removed from V and 1 base from J, the gap between germline ends came to 9 bases. CDR1 and CDR2 (germline): GTSNPN, SVGIG (reference sequence). This CDR3 is 14 amino acids long. The CDR3 DNA reads as TGTGCCTGGAGTGTCACACCGATTAACTATGGCTACACCTTC. Translation: CAWSVTPINYGYTF. Supplemented by reference TRBV30 and TRBJ1-2, the full variable domain reads SQTIHQWPATLVQPVGSPLSLECTVEGTSNPNLYWYRQAAGRGLQLLFYSVGIGQISSEVPQNLSASRPQDRQFILSSKKLLLSDSGFYLCAWSVTPINYGYTFGSGTRLTVV.

In its sample, this clone was seen a few times. The chain is built from TRBV5-4 and TRBJ2-1; 12 nucleotides match TRBD1. Germline V gene sequence: CDR1 SGHNT, CDR2 YYREEE (reference sequence). V dropped 0 bases and J dropped 5; count of bases not matched to a gene: 3. The CDR3 contains 16 residues. CDR3 in amino acids: CASSLGGQGANNEQFF. CDR3 sequence (DNA): TGTGCCAGCAGCTTGGGGGGACAGGGGGCGAACAATGAGCAGTTCTTC.

This clone was counted between two and nine times. The chain carries TRBV6-5 and TRBJ1-2; tentative D call: TRBD1 (6 bases). Trimming shortened V by 5 bases and J by 10 bases, and 14 bases separated the two germline ends. The CDR3 has 12 residues. The V gene's germline CDR1 is MNHEY and CDR2 SVGAGI. The CDR3 coding sequence is TGTGCCAGCAGTAAAACAGGGAGAGTCTACACCTTC. It is translated as CASSKTGRVYTF.